This TCR beta chain was obtained from a study of T cell clones after liver transplantation. Across the study: Draws occurred before transplant, before withdrawal, and after complete or failed withdrawal.

Some clones are missing from TCRdb's copy, which holds only in-frame ones; the method was immunoSEQ multiplex PCR. The top ten hold 2% to 3% of the sample, which has around 43,000 clones, about 86% seen once. The CDR3 spans 14 residues. Trimming took 4 bases from V and 7 from J; bases not matched to a gene: 10. Germline CDR1 and CDR2: SGHRS and YFSETQ. The gene calls are TRBV5-1 and TRBJ1-2; 7 positions match TRBD1. The input for sequencing was CD4+ T cells from blood, taken 24 months after liver transplant. This TCR came from a human patient who received a liver transplant. The graft donor may be the source of some T cells. This CDR3 is CASSPPQGFGGYTF. The CDR3 nucleotides read TGCGCCAGCAGCCCCCCACAGGGGTTCGGTGGCTACACCTTC.